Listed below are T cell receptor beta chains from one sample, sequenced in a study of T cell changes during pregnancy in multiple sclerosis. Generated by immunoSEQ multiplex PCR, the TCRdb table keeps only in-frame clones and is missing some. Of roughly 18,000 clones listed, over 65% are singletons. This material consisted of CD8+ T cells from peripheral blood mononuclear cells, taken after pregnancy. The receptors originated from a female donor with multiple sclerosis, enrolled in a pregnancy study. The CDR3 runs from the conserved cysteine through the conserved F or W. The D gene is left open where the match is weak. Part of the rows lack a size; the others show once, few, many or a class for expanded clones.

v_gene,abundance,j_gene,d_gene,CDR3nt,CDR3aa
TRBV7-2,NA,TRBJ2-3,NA,TGTGCCAGCCTCCCCAGGGTGGCAGATACGCAGTATTTT,CASLPRVADTQYF
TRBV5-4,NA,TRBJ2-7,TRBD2,TGTGCCAGCAGCCCGACTAGCGGGCTCAACGAGCAGTACTTC,CASSPTSGLNEQYF
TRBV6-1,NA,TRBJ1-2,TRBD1,TGTGCCAGCAGTAAGCCCGGGACAGGGTACTATGGCTACACCTTC,CASSKPGTGYYGYTF
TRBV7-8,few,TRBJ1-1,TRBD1,TGTGCCAGCAGCCCGGGGACAGGTATGAACACTGAAGCTTTCTTT,CASSPGTGMNTEAFF
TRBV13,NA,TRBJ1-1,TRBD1,TGTGCCAGCAGCGAGCCCAGGGGGAGATACACTGAAGCTTTCTTT,CASSEPRGRYTEAFF
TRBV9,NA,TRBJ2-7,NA,TGTGCCAGCAGCGTAACCCCCTTAGACGAGCAGTACTTC,CASSVTPLDEQYF
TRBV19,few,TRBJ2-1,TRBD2,TGTGCCAGTAGTATAACTGCGGGAGGATCGTACAATGAGCAGTTCTTC,CASSITAGGSYNEQFF
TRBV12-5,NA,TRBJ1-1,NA,TGTGCTAGTGCTGACCTAGGGGGTGCTTTCTTT,CASADLGGAFF
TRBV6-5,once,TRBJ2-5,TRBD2,TGTGCCAGCGGGACTAGCGGGGGCCCGGCTCAGACCCAGTACTTC,CASGTSGGPAQTQYF
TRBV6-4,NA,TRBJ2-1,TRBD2,TGTGCCAGCAGTGTTAGCGGGAGTGGATACAATGAGCAGTTCTTC,CASSVSGSGYNEQFF
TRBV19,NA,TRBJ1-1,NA,TGTGCCAGTAGACTGAGCATGAACACTGAAGCTTTCTTT,CASRLSMNTEAFF
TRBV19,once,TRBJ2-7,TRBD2,TGTGCCAGTAGTATGGGAGGGCCTGAAATTTTGGAGCAGTACTTC,CASSMGGPEILEQYF
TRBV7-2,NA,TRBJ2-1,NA,TGTGCCAGCAGCTTTGGGGGCGGCTACAATGAGCAGTTCTTC,CASSFGGGYNEQFF
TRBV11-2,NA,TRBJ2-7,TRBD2,TGTGCCAGCAGCCCGGGGTTGACTAGCGGGTACTACGAGCAGTACTTC,CASSPGLTSGYYEQYF
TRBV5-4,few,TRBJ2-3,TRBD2,TGTGCCAGCAGCTTGGGATTCAAGCGGGGCTTCACAGATACGCAGTATTTT,CASSLGFKRGFTDTQYF
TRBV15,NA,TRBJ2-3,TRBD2,TGTGCCACCAGCAGGACTAGCGGGGGGGCAGATACGCAGTATTTT,CATSRTSGGADTQYF
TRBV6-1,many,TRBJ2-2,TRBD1,TGTGCCAGCAGGACAGGGGACACCGGGGAGCTGTTTTTT,CASRTGDTGELFF
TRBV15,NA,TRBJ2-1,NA,TGTGCCACCAGCGAATCGGGGTTTTACAATGAGCAGTTCTTC,CATSESGFYNEQFF
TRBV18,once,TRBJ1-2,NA,TGTGCCAGCTCACCTCAGCCGAATAGCGCACCTACTAACTATGGCTACACCTTC,CASSPQPNSAPTNYGYTF
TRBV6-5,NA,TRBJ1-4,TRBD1,TGTGCCAGCAGCTTCGGACAGGACAATGAAAAACTGTTTTTT,CASSFGQDNEKLFF
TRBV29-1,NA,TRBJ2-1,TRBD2,TGCAGCGGAGGACTAGCGGGGCTGCAGTTCTTC,CSGGLAGLQFF
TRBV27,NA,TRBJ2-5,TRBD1,TGTGCCAGCAGTTTATCGGTGGGACAGGGTGTCGAGACCCAGTACTTC,CASSLSVGQGVETQYF
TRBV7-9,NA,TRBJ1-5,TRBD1,TGTGCCAGCAGCTTAGGGACAGGGAATCAGCCCCAGCATTTT,CASSLGTGNQPQHF
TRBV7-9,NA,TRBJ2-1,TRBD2,TGTGCCAGCAGCTCCGGGACTAGAGCGGAGGCCTACAATGAGCAGTTCTTC,CASSSGTRAEAYNEQFF
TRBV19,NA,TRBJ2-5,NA,TGTGCCAGTAGTATCCAGGGAGAGACCCAGTACTTC,CASSIQGETQYF
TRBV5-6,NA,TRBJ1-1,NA,TGTGCCAGCACCGAAGCGACAGAAAACACTGAAGCTTTCTTT,CASTEATENTEAFF
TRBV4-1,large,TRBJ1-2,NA,TGCGCCAGCAGCCAAGAAGCAGGGTCCTATGGCTACACCTTC,CASSQEAGSYGYTF
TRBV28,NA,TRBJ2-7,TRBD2,TGTGCCAGCACCCCGGGGGGGACTGAATCCTACGAGCAGTACTTC,CASTPGGTESYEQYF
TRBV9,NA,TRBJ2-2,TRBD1,TGTGCCAGCAGCTTCCGGACAGGAGCCGGGGAGCTGTTTTTT,CASSFRTGAGELFF
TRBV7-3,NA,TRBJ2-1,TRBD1,TGTGCCAGCAGCTTAGCAGGGGGAGCGGCCAATGAGCAGTTCTTC,CASSLAGGAANEQFF
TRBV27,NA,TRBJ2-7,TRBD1,TGTGCCAGCAGTAGCCGGACAGGGAGCTCCTACGAGCAGTACTTC,CASSSRTGSSYEQYF
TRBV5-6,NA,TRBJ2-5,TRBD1,TGTGCCAGCAGCTGGGGGACAGGGGGTTTATGGGAGACCCAGTACTTC,CASSWGTGGLWETQYF
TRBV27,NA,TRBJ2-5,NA,TGTGCCAGCAGCCCGCGGGGGCCCGACGAGACCCAGTACTTC,CASSPRGPDETQYF
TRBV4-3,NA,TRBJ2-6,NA,TGCGCCAGCAGCCATCCGGCGGGGTCTGGGGCCAACGTCCTGACTTTC,CASSHPAGSGANVLTF
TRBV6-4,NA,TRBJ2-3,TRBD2,TGTGCCAGCAGTGACTCTAGCGGGGGGGCCGATACGCAGTATTTT,CASSDSSGGADTQYF
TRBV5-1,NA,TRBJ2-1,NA,TGCGCCAGCAGCCCGGGTTTCCGGGGCAATGAGCAGTTCTTC,CASSPGFRGNEQFF
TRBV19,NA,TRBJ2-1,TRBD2,TGTGCCAGTAGTATAGGAAAGAGCGGGGGGGCCTACCTTTACAATGAGCAGTTCTTC,CASSIGKSGGAYLYNEQFF
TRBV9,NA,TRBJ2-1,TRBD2,TGTGCCAGCAGCGTAGCGAACGGGAGGGGGGTTGATGAGCAGTTCTTC,CASSVANGRGVDEQFF
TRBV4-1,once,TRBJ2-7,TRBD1,TGCGCCAGCAGCCAAGGGGGACAGGGCTACGAGCAGTACTTC,CASSQGGQGYEQYF
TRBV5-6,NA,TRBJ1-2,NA,TGTGCCAGCAGCTTGTGGTGGGGAGAGCCCTATGGCTACACCTTC,CASSLWWGEPYGYTF
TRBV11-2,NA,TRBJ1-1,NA,TGTGCCAGCAGCTTAGGGTTAGCAGTGTCGCCTGAAGCTTTCTTT,CASSLGLAVSPEAFF
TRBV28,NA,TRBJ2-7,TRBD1,TGTGCCAGCACCATGGGGACAGGGGGATACGAGCAGTACTTC,CASTMGTGGYEQYF
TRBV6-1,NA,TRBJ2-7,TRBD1,TGTGCCAGCAGTGAATTAGGGGACAGGGACTACGAGCAGTACTTC,CASSELGDRDYEQYF
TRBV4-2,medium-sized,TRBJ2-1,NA,TGTGCCAGCAGCCAAGAAGGAGGGGGCGCGGATGAGCAGTTCTTC,CASSQEGGGADEQFF
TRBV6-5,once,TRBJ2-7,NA,TGTGCCAGCAGTTACTCAGGGGGAGGGCCGGACGAGCAGTACTTC,CASSYSGGGPDEQYF
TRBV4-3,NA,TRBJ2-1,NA,TGCGCCAGCAGCCAGTTGACGCCCTCAGGGGTACTAATCTCCTACAATGAGCAGTTCTTC,CASSQLTPSGVLISYNEQFF
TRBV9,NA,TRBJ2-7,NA,TGTGCCAGCAGCGTAGGGGCAGGGAAAGAGGAGCAGTACTTC,CASSVGAGKEEQYF
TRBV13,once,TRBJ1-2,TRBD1,TGTGCCAGCAGTTCAGTAGTCCAGGGGGTCTATGGCTACACCTTC,CASSSVVQGVYGYTF
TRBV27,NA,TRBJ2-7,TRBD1,TGTGCCAGCAGTCATCAGGGGGTTTTCGAGCAGTACTTC,CASSHQGVFEQYF
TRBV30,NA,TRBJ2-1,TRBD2,TGTGCCTGGGAACGGGAGGGACACAACAATGAGCAGTTCTTC,CAWEREGHNNEQFF
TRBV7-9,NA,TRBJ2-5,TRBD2,TGTGCCAGCAGCTTCTCGGGGGGGGACCAAGAGACCCAGTACTTC,CASSFSGGDQETQYF
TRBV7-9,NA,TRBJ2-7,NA,TGTGCCAGCAGCTCCCACAGGGCGGAAGAGCAGTACTTC,CASSSHRAEEQYF
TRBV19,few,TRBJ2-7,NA,TGTGCCAGTAGTATAGCGGGAGCCCCCTACGAGCAGTACTTC,CASSIAGAPYEQYF
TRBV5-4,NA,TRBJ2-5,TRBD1,TGTGCCAGCAGTTCTCTAGGACAGGGCCCCCAAGAGACCCAGTACTTC,CASSSLGQGPQETQYF
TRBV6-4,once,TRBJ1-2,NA,TGTGCCAGCAGTGCCGATGGGACACCGGCAAATGGCTACACCTTC,CASSADGTPANGYTF